This T cell receptor (beta chain) was observed in a study of blood T cell repertoires in COVID-19. Across the study: Collection of acute and convalescent COVID-19 samples took place in the United States, Italy and Spain. PBMCs, B-cell-depleted T cells, or T cells provided the cDNA or gDNA that made up the material.

This clone turned up a few times. Per the original methods: Cell counts per sample came from amplifying reference gene primers. Libraries were prepared by immunoSEQ multiplex PCR; TCRdb keeps only in-frame clonotypes and omits some of them. That table is the source of V, J and clone size, and D and trimming were worked out from the DNA. The sample yields about 300,000 clones, around 89% seen once. Germline loops: CDR1 LNHDA, CDR2 SQIVND (reference sequence). The V gene lost 9 bases and the J gene lost 4 bases, with 12 bases spanning the gap. CDR3 length equals 12 residues. The receptor's source is a man in his forties or fifties with acute or convalescent COVID-19. The chain links TRBV19 to TRBJ1-1; D might be TRBD1 (5 bases). Input material: peripheral blood. CDR3 bases: TGTGCCAGCGCCTTTCAGGGCACTGAAGCTTTCTTT. Its protein is CASAFQGTEAFF.